These 30 T cell receptor beta chains were sequenced from one sample in a study of blood T cell repertoires in COVID-19. Produced via immunoSEQ multiplex PCR; TCRdb's table is partial and in-frame only. The sample consists of 250,000 to 350,000 clones, 70% to 90% of them appearing once. Sequencing was carried out using peripheral blood. These receptors came from a woman aged 50 to 60 who had recovered from COVID-19.

This clone has ten or more counts. CDR3 amino acids: CASSLSGQAYNEQFF. Written as DNA, the CDR3 is TGTGCCAGCAGTTTGTCCGGACAGGCCTACAATGAGCAGTTCTTC. The V and J genes are TRBV27 and TRBJ2-1; TRBD1 aligns across 7 bases. CDR1 and CDR2 from the germline V gene are MNHEY and SMNVEV (reference sequence). This CDR3 spans 15 amino acids. Trimming at V came to 3 bases and at J to 2 bases, leaving 4 bases not matched to a gene.

The genes are TRBV5-6 and TRBJ1-1; D unresolved. V lost 4 bases and J 8 bases, leaving 9 bases between the germline ends. The CDR3 is made up of 11 amino acids. Germline V gives CDR1 SGHDT, CDR2 YYEEEE. The DNA of the CDR3 is TGTGCCAGCAGCCTCCACCGGGAAGCTTTCTTT. The encoded protein is CASSLHREAFF.

The V and J genes are TRBV6-6 and TRBJ2-5; 8 bases map to TRBD1. After removal of 2 bases from V and 5 bases from J, the junction contained 4 bases not matched to a gene. The CDR3 spans 14 residues. Germline V lookup: CDR1 MNHNY, CDR2 SVGAGI (reference sequence). In nucleotides, the CDR3 is TGTGCCAGCAGTTACCAGGGGGCGCCGGAGACCCAGTACTTC. Amino acids: CASSYQGAPETQYF.

V and J are TRBV27 and TRBJ1-6; 10 bases agree with TRBD1. The CDR3 runs 14 residues. Trimming took 5 bases from V and 9 from J; bases not matched to a gene: 4. Germline CDR1 is MNHEY and CDR2 is SMNVEV (reference sequence). As DNA, the CDR3 is TGTGCCAGCAGTGTCCGGGACAGGGGTTCACCCCTCCACTTT. Its protein product is CASSVRDRGSPLHF.

A word on this clone: The sample has other DNA sequences that encode this CDR3 too. This chain connects TRBV29-1 to TRBJ1-2; 7 bases align to TRBD1. After removal of 4 bases from V and 4 bases from J, the junction contained 3 bases not matched to a gene. CDR1 SQVTM and CDR2 ANQGSEA come from the germline V gene. The CDR3 runs 12 residues. CDR3 DNA sequence: TGCAGCGTTGCGGGGACAGCCTATGGCTACACCTTC. It codes for CSVAGTAYGYTF.

This chain joins TRBV2 and TRBJ1-1, with TRBD1 identical over 7 bases. The CDR3 spans 12 residues. CDR1 and CDR2 (germline): SNHLY, FYNNEI. The trim removed 4 bases at V and 7 bases at J, leaving 3 bases unmatched. CDR3 residues: CASSGQGIEAFF. In DNA form, the CDR3 reads TGTGCCAGCAGTGGACAGGGAATTGAAGCTTTCTTT.

The V call is TRBV5-1, the J call TRBJ2-7; tentative D call: TRBD2 (5 bases). Trimming took off 2 bases at V and 3 bases at J, with 12 bases between the two ends. Germline CDR1 SGHRS, CDR2 YFSETQ. The CDR3 is 14 residues long. The CDR3 region is CASSLTGSVYEQYF. The DNA of the CDR3 is TGCGCCAGCAGCTTAACGGGATCAGTCTACGAGCAGTACTTC.

The J gene is TRBJ2-1, the V gene TRBV21-1; the table's TRBD1 call for D was not verified on the DNA. TRBV21-1 is annotated as a pseudogene. The CDR3 is 20 residues long. CDR3 nucleotide sequence: TGTGCCAGCAGCAACAGAGAGGGACAGGTCCGGGTCGGGAGGCACAATGAGCAGTTCTTC. It translates to CASSNREGQVRVGRHNEQFF.

This sequence joins TRBV7-2 and TRBJ1-2; 10 nucleotides match TRBD1. J gave up 7 bases and V 8 bases, and 7 bases lay outside the gene matches. There are 13 residues in the CDR3. From germline, CDR1 is SGHTA and CDR2 FQGNSA. The CDR3: CASGTGVLAGYTF. DNA of the CDR3: TGTGCCAGCGGGACAGGGGTTCTTGCTGGCTACACCTTC.

This rearrangement joins TRBV10-2 to TRBJ2-7; the match to TRBD2 covers 11 bases. Germline V CDR1 and CDR2: WSHSY, SAAADI. The CDR3 is made up of 13 amino acids. V shed 6 bases, J shed 4 bases, and the junction held 2 bases outside the gene matches. The CDR3 protein is CASRLAGEYEQYF. The CDR3 nucleotides are TGCGCCAGCAGACTAGCGGGGGAGTACGAGCAGTACTTC.

V is TRBV10-3 and J is TRBJ2-2, with 11 positions matching TRBD2. This CDR3 comprises 16 residues. Germline CDR1 and CDR2: ENHRY and SYGVKD. J lost 3 bases, V lost 6 bases, and 6 bases had no gene match. The CDR3 protein is CAIRGGTSGDTGELFF. Written as DNA, the CDR3 is TGTGCCATCAGGGGCGGGACTAGCGGAGACACCGGGGAGCTGTTTTTT.

V and J are TRBV7-8 and TRBJ2-1, with D maybe TRBD1 (7 bases). V was shortened by 2 bases and J by 4 bases, with 15 bases between the two germline ends. The length of the CDR3 is 16 residues. Germline V CDR1 and CDR2: SGHVS, FQNEAQ. This CDR3 is CASSLRGGGDYNEQFF. CDR3 DNA: TGTGCCAGCAGCTTAAGAGGGGGCGGGGATTACAATGAGCAGTTCTTC.

The gene calls are TRBV5-1 and TRBJ2-5; D is perhaps TRBD1 (6 bases). The germline V and J ends were trimmed by 4 bases and 2 bases, with 15 bases remaining between them. The CDR3 contains 15 residues. The germline V gene encodes CDR1 SGHRS and CDR2 YFSETQ. CDR3 bases: TGCGCCAGCAGCCCGAGTCTAGGGGGACAAGAGACCCAGTACTTC. Amino acid sequence: CASSPSLGGQETQYF. Filled out from reference TRBV5-1 and TRBJ2-5, the complete variable domain reads KAGVTQTPRYLIKTRGQQVTLSCSPISGHRSVSWYQQTPGQGLQFLFEYFSETQRNKGNFPGRFSGRQFSNSRSEMNVSTLELGDSALYLCASSPSLGGQETQYFGPGTRLLVL.

Comment on this clone: Other DNA sequences from this sample encode an identical CDR3 as well. The chain combines TRBV7-2 with TRBJ1-5; 9 positions match TRBD1. The V gene's germline CDR1 is SGHTA and CDR2 FQGNSA. CDR3 length equals 15 residues. The ends lost 5 bases at V and 3 bases at J; junction bases unmatched: 5. CDR3 amino acids: CASSPDRGNNQPQHF. Here the CDR3 DNA reads TGTGCCAGCAGCCCCGACAGGGGGAACAATCAGCCCCAGCATTTT.

The chain uses TRBV28 and TRBJ1-5, with TRBD1 matching over 10 bases. V was pared by 3 bases and J by 3 bases, with 5 bases of the junction left unmatched. From germline, CDR1 is MDHEN and CDR2 SYDVKM. The CDR3 is made up of 16 amino acids. CDR3 sequence (DNA): TGTGCCAGCAGTTTCGGGACAGGGGCCGACAATCAGCCCCAGCATTTT. It is translated as CASSFGTGADNQPQHF.

This chain connects TRBV7-8 to TRBJ1-6; D call uncertain. CDR3 length: 15 residues. V lost 5 bases to trimming and J lost 0 bases, with 8 bases between them. In germline, CDR1 is SGHVS, CDR2 FQNEAQ. This chain's CDR3 is CASSPESSYNSPLHF. The CDR3 bases are TGTGCCAGCAGCCCCGAGAGCTCCTATAATTCACCCCTCCACTTT.

The V call is TRBV5-4, the J call TRBJ1-1, with D possibly matching TRBD1 (6 bases). With 0 bases removed from V and 11 bases from J, the gap between germline ends came to 14 bases. From germline, CDR1 is SGHNT and CDR2 YYREEE (reference sequence). There are 13 residues in the CDR3. The CDR3 protein is CASSLGETGTAFF. For the CDR3, the DNA is TGTGCCAGCAGCTTGGGGGAAACAGGGACGGCTTTCTTT.

The chain couples TRBV2 to TRBJ2-2; D unresolved. CDR1 is SNHLY and CDR2 is FYNNEI in the germline V gene. There are 12 residues in the CDR3. V was cut by 2 bases and J by 9 bases, with 7 bases left in between. The CDR3: CASSELVRELFF. The CDR3 DNA is TGTGCCAGCAGTGAACTAGTTAGGGAGCTGTTTTTT. Based on the CDR3 plus reference TRBV2 and TRBJ2-2, the full variable domain is EPEVTQTPSHQVTQMGQEVILRCVPISNHLYFYWYRQILGQKVEFLVSFYNNEISEKSEIFDDQFSVERPDGSNFTLKIRSTKLEDSAMYFCASSELVRELFFGEGSRLTVL.

The chain links TRBV28 to TRBJ2-6; 9 nucleotides line up with TRBD1. Germline V gene lookup returns CDR1 MDHEN and CDR2 SYDVKM. This CDR3 is 17 amino acids long. The J segment lost 0 bases and the V segment lost 6 bases, leaving 6 bases of the junction unmatched. CDR3 in amino acids: CASSRQGVFSGANVLTF. For the CDR3, the DNA is TGTGCCAGCAGCCGACAGGGGGTCTTCTCTGGGGCCAACGTCCTGACTTTC.

The chain employs TRBV18 and TRBJ1-5, with a possible D match to TRBD1 (5 bases). Germline loops: CDR1 KGHSH, CDR2 LQKENI. The length of the CDR3 is 16 residues. The ends were cut back, 6 bases at V and 4 bases at J, with 19 bases in the middle. The CDR3 sequence: CASSAGGPGRNQPQHF. The CDR3, as DNA: TGTGCCAGCTCGGCCGGGGGTCCAGGGAGAAATCAGCCCCAGCATTTT.

The rearrangement joins TRBV3-1 (or the pseudogene TRBV3-2) to TRBJ2-3; the D is unclear. Germline V gene sequence: CDR1 LGHDT, CDR2 YNNKEL (reference sequence). V shed 0 bases and J shed 7 bases, with 14 bases lying between them. CDR3 length: 15 amino acids. CDR3 coding DNA: TGTGCCAGCAGCCAAGATCGGGTCCCAACGCATACGCAGTATTTT. Protein product: CASSQDRVPTHTQYF.

V is TRBV12-3 or TRBV12-4 and J is TRBJ2-2; D is uncertain. The CDR3 has 12 residues. Deletions cut 6 bases from V and 6 bases from J, with 8 bases between. The DNA for the CDR3 is TGTGCCAGCAGCCGGTCGTCCGGGGAGCTGTTTTTT. The encoded protein is CASSRSSGELFF.

This clone was detected once. V usage is TRBV2 and J usage is TRBJ1-5, with D possibly TRBD1 on 5 matching bases. Germline assignment: CDR1 SNHLY and CDR2 FYNNEI. Trimming stripped 4 bases from V and 3 bases from J, with 10 bases between. The CDR3 totals 14 residues. In DNA, the CDR3 is TGTGCCAGCAGTGTTGGAGGGGACAATCAGCCCCAGCATTTT. It translates to CASSVGGDNQPQHF.

The chain carries TRBV6-2 or TRBV6-3 and TRBJ1-1, with D uncertain. V lost 0 bases and J 1 base, leaving 9 bases between the germline ends. CDR3 length equals 15 residues. Germline V gene sequence: CDR1 MNHEY, CDR2 SVGEGT. The CDR3: CASSYSIAANTEAFF. DNA for the CDR3: TGTGCCAGCAGTTACTCGATAGCAGCGAACACTGAAGCTTTCTTT.

V usage is TRBV7-2 and J usage is TRBJ2-1, with 9 bases fitting TRBD2. The trim removed 5 bases at V and 6 bases at J, leaving 8 bases unmatched. The CDR3 is 15 residues long. In germline, CDR1 is SGHTA, CDR2 FQGNSA. CDR3 sequence (DNA): TGTGCCAGCAGCACTCAGCGGGGGGCCCCCAATGAGCAGTTCTTC. It specifies CASSTQRGAPNEQFF.

The chain is built from TRBV14 and TRBJ1-1; TRBD1 matches at 9 bases. Per germline, CDR1 SGHDN and CDR2 FVKESK. The CDR3 is made up of 17 amino acids. Germline trimming cut 3 bases from V and 1 base from J; bases unmatched to any gene: 9. CDR3 nucleotides: TGTGCCAGCAGCCACTACAGGGGGCTATTTGGGAACACTGAAGCTTTCTTT. It specifies CASSHYRGLFGNTEAFF.

CDR3 residues: CASSVGRHTEAFF. CDR3 coding DNA: TGTGCCAGCAGCGTAGGTCGTCACACTGAAGCTTTCTTT. The rearrangement uses TRBV9 and TRBJ1-1; D is uncertain. Germline V gene lookup returns CDR1 SGDLS and CDR2 YYNGEE. The V end was cut by 0 bases, the J end by 3 bases, with 6 bases between. The CDR3 runs to 13 residues. The whole variable domain, remainder taken from reference TRBV9 and TRBJ1-1, is DSGVTQTPKHLITATGQRVTLRCSPRSGDLSVYWYQQSLDQGLQFLIQYYNGEERAKGNILERFSAQQFPDLHSELNLSSLELGDSALYFCASSVGRHTEAFFGQGTRLTVV.

The chain employs TRBV27 and TRBJ2-2; no firm D call. Trimming cost V 5 bases and J 1 base, with 14 bases left between them. CDR1 is MNHEY, CDR2 SMNVEV, per germline (reference sequence). The CDR3 length is 16 residues. CDR3 protein: CASSQLLSRNTGELFF. CDR3 sequence (DNA): TGTGCCAGCAGTCAGTTACTAAGCAGGAACACCGGGGAGCTGTTTTTT.

V gene TRBV7-8 combines with J gene TRBJ1-1, with D perhaps matching TRBD1 (6 bases). This CDR3 comprises 14 residues. Trimming shortened V by 1 base and J by 4 bases, and 10 bases separated the two germline ends. Germline CDR1 reads SGHVS; CDR2 reads FQNEAQ. The CDR3 region is CASSLGGTTTEAFF. Here the CDR3 DNA reads TGTGCCAGCAGCTTAGGGGGGACAACCACTGAAGCTTTCTTT.

The chain links TRBV6-4 to TRBJ2-1; D might be TRBD1 (5 bases). This CDR3 contains 13 residues. Looked up from germline, CDR1 is MRHNA and CDR2 is SNTAGT. Trimming cost V 5 bases and J 9 bases, with 14 bases left between them. The CDR3 coding sequence is TGTGCCAGCAGTCCTTCCAGGGAAGGTGAGCAGTTCTTC. Its translation is CASSPSREGEQFF.